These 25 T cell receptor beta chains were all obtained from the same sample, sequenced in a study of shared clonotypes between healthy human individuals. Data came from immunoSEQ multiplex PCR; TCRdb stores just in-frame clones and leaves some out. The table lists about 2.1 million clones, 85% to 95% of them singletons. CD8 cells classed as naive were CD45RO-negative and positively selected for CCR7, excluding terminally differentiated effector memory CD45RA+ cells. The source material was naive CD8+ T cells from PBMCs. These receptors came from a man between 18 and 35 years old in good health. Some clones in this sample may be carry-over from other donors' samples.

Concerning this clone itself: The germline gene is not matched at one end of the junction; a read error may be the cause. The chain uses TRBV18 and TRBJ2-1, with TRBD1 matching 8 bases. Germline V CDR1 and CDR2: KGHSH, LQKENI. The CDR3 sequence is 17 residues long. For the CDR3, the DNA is TGTGCCAACTCACCCAAAATGCAGGGGGCGCTAAACAATGAGCAGTTCTTC. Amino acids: CANSPKMQGALNNEQFF.

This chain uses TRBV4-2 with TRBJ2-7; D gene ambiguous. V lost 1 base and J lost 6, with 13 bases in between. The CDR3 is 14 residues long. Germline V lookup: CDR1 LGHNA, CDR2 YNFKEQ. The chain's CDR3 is CASSQVTLGREQYF. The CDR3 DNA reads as TGTGCCAGCAGCCAAGTTACCCTAGGACGCGAGCAGTACTTC.

This chain's CDR3 is CASSIAGEGTGELFF. CDR3 nucleotides: TGTGCCAGTAGTATAGCGGGAGAGGGCACCGGGGAGCTGTTTTTT. The J gene is TRBJ2-2, the V gene TRBV19, with D possibly being TRBD2 (6 bases). CDR1 is LNHDA, CDR2 SQIVND, per germline (reference sequence). V shed 1 base and J shed 4 bases, with 10 bases lying between them. The CDR3 runs to 15 residues.

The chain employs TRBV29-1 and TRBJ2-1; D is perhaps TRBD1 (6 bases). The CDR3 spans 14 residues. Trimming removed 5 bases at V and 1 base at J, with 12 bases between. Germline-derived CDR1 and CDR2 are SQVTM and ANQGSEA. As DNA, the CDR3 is TGCAGCGTTAAGGGGGTAGAGTCCTACAATGAGCAGTTCTTC. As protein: CSVKGVESYNEQFF.

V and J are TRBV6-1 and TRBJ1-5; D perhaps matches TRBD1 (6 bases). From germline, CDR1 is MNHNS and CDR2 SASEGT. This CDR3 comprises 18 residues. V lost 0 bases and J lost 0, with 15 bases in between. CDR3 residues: CASSEALRGAHSNQPQHF. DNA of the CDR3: TGTGCCAGCAGTGAAGCGCTTCGGGGGGCCCATAGCAATCAGCCCCAGCATTTT.

For the CDR3, the DNA is TGTGCCAGCAGTCAGGACAGGAGCTCCTACAATGAGCAGTTCTTC. Residues: CASSQDRSSYNEQFF. The J gene is TRBJ2-1, the V gene TRBV6-4, with TRBD1 matching over 7 bases. The CDR3 sequence is 15 residues long. V trimming: 5 bases; J trimming: 0 bases; junction bases outside the gene matches: 4. Germline assignment: CDR1 MRHNA and CDR2 SNTAGT.

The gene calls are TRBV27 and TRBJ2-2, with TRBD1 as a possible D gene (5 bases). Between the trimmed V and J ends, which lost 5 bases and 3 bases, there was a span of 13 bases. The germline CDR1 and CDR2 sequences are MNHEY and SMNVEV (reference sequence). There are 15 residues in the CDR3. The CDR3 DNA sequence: TGTGCCAGCAGTCTCTCGGACACCTACACCGGGGAGCTGTTTTTT. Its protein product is CASSLSDTYTGELFF.

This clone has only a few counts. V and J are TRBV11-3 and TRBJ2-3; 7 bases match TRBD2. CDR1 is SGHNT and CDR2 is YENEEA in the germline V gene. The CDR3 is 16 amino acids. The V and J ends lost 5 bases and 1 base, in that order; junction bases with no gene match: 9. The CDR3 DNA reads TGTGCCAGCAGCAAAGGGGACTACTCTGGCACAGATACGCAGTATTTT. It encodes CASSKGDYSGTDTQYF.

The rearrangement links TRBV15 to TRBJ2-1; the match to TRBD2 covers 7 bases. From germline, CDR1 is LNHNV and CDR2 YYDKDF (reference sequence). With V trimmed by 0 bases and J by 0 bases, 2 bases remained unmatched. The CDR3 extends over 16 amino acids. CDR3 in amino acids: CATSRDRDYSYNEQFF. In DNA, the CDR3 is TGTGCCACCAGCAGAGACCGGGACTACTCCTACAATGAGCAGTTCTTC.

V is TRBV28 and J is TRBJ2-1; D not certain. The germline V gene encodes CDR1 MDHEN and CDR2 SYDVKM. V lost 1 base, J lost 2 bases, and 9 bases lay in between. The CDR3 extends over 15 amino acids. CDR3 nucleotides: TGTGCCAGCAGTTTATCGTCCGATCCCTACAATGAGCAGTTCTTC. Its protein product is CASSLSSDPYNEQFF. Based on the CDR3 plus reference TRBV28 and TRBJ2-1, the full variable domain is DVKVTQSSRYLVKRTGEKVFLECVQDMDHENMFWYRQDPGLGLRLIYFSYDVKMKEKGDIPEGYSVSREKKERFSLILESASTNQTSMYLCASSLSSDPYNEQFFGPGTRLTVL.

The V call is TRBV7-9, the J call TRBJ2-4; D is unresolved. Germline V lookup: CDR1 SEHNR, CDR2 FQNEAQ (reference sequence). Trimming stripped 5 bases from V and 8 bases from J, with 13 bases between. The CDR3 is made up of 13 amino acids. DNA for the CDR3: TGTGCCAGCAGCCCCATAGGTGCGGACATTCAGTACTTC. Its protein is CASSPIGADIQYF. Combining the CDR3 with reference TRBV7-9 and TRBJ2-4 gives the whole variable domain DTGVSQNPRHKITKRGQNVTFRCDPISEHNRLYWYRQTLGQGPEFLTYFQNEAQLEKSRLLSDRFSAERPKGSFSTLEIQRTEQGDSAMYLCASSPIGADIQYFGAGTRLSVL.

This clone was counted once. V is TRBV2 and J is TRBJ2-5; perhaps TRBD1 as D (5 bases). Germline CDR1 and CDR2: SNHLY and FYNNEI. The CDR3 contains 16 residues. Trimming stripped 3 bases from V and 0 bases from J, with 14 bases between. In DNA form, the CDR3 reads TGTGCCAGCAGTGATTGGACACCTCTGTACCAAGAGACCCAGTACTTC. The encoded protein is CASSDWTPLYQETQYF.

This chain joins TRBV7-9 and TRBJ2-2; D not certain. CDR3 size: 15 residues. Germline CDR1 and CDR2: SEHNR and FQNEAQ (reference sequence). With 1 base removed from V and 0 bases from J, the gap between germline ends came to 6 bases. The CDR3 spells CASSLVWANTGELFF. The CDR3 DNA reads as TGTGCCAGCAGCTTAGTTTGGGCGAACACCGGGGAGCTGTTTTTT.

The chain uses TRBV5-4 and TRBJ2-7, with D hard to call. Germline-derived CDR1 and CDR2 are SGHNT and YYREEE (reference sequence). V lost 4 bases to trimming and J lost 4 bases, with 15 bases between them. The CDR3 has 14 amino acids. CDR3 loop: CASSPDVSGYEQYF. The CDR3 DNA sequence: TGTGCCAGCAGCCCTGACGTATCCGGATACGAGCAGTACTTC.

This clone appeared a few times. In DNA form, the CDR3 reads TGTGCCAGCAGCCAGGGCGACGGAAAACTGTTTTTT. Its protein product is CASSQGDGKLFF. J is TRBJ1-4 and V is TRBV7-9; tentatively, D is TRBD1 (5 bases). The CDR3 spans 12 residues. Between the trimmed V and J ends, which lost 5 bases and 10 bases, there was a span of 11 bases. CDR1 SEHNR and CDR2 FQNEAQ come from the germline V gene (reference sequence).

The CDR3 DNA sequence: TGTGCCAGCAGCCAGATCGGGTCCCGGGACAGTGTCGAGCAGTACTTC. Translated, it gives CASSQIGSRDSVEQYF. This chain connects TRBV14 to TRBJ2-7; the match to TRBD1 covers 7 bases. The CDR3 is made up of 16 amino acids. Germline lookup yields CDR1 SGHDN and CDR2 FVKESK. The trim removed 3 bases at V and 6 bases at J, leaving 14 bases unmatched.

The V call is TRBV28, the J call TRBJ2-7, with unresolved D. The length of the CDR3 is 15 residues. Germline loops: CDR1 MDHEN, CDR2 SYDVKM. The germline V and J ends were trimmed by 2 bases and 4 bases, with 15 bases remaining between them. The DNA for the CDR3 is TGTGCCAGCAGTTTAGACCGACTGCAATCGTACGAGCAGTACTTC. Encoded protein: CASSLDRLQSYEQYF.

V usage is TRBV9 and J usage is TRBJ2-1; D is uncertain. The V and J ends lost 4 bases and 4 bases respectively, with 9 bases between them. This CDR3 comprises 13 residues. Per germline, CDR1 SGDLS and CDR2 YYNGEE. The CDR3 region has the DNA TGTGCCAGCAGCACGGACGGTTACAATGAGCAGTTCTTC. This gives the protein CASSTDGYNEQFF.

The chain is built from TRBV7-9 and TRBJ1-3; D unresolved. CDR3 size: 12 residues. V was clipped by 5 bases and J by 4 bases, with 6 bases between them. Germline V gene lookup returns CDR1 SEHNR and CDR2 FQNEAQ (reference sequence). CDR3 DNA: TGTGCCAGCAGCCGATGGGGAAACACCATATATTTT. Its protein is CASSRWGNTIYF.

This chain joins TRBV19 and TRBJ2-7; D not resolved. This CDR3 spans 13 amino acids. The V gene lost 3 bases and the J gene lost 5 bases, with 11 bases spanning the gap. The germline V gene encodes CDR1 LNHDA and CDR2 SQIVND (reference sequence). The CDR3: CASSIWVSNEQYF. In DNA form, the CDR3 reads TGTGCCAGTAGTATCTGGGTCTCTAACGAGCAGTACTTC.

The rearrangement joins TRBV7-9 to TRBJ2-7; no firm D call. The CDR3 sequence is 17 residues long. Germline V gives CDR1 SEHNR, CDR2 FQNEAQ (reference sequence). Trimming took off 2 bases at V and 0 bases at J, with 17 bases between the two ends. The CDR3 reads CASSLPQSATSSYEQYF. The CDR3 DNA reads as TGTGCCAGCAGCTTACCACAGTCGGCGACAAGCTCCTACGAGCAGTACTTC.

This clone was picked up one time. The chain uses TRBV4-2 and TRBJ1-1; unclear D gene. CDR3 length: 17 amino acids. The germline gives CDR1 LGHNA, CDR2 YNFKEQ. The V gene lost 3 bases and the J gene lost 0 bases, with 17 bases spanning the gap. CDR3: CASSHPYRVGMNTEAFF. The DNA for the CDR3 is TGTGCCAGCAGCCATCCGTACCGAGTTGGTATGAACACTGAAGCTTTCTTT.

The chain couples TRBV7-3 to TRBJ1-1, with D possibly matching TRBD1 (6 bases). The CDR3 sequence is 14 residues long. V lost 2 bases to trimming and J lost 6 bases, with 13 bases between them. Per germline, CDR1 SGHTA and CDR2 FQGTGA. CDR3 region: CASSLSGGAAEAFF. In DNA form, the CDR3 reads TGTGCCAGCAGCTTATCGGGGGGCGCGGCTGAAGCTTTCTTT.

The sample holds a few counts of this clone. CDR3 amino acids: CASSLWVNYGYTF. CDR3 bases: TGCGCCAGCAGCTTGTGGGTTAACTATGGCTACACCTTC. V gene TRBV5-1 combines with J gene TRBJ1-2, with D unclear. V lost 1 base, J lost 1 base, and 5 bases lay in between. The CDR3 loop spans 13 amino acids. Germline CDR1 SGHRS, CDR2 YFSETQ.

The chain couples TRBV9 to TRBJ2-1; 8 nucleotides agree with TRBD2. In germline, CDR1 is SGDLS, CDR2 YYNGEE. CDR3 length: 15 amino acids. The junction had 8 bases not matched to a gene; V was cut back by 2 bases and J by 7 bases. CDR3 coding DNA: TGTGCCAGCAGCGTTAGCGGGGTGAGAAATAATGAGCAGTTCTTC. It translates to CASSVSGVRNNEQFF.